Shown below are 25 T cell receptor beta chains from a single sample sequenced in a study of T cell repertoires in cytomegalovirus infection. From the reads, TCRdb called clonotypes with MiXCR, one entry per CDR3 protein. The sample records some 940,000 distinct CDR3 sequences, around 30% being singletons. What these receptors recognize is not known. The sequencing used cultured CD8+ T cells from PBMCs, collected from culture after CMV antigen stimulation. These receptors originate from a human donor in good health (CMV status not recorded). Some clones in this sample may be carry-over from other donors' samples.

In this sample, this clonotype turned up a few times. This chain uses TRBV11-2 with TRBJ2-2, with TRBD2 as a possible D gene (7 bases). CDR1 is SGHAT and CDR2 is FQNNGV in the germline V gene. This CDR3 region has 15 residues. Between the trimmed V and J ends, which lost 2 bases and 4 bases, there was a span of 11 bases. CDR3 nucleotides: TGTGCCAGCAGCTTACTGGGGGGGGCCACCGGGGAGCTGTTTTTT. This codes for CASSLLGGATGELFF.

About this clonotype itself: A much larger clone differs from this one at a single base, so this may be a read error. The chain couples TRBV6-6 to TRBJ1-1; no clear D gene. The germline V and J ends were trimmed by 2 bases and 4 bases, with 5 bases remaining between them. The CDR3 runs 12 residues. The germline gives CDR1 MNHNY, CDR2 SVGAGI (reference sequence). This CDR3 is CASSYQATEAFF. In DNA, the CDR3 is TGTGCCAGCAGTTACCAGGCCACTGAAGCTTTCTTT.

The J gene is TRBJ1-2, the V gene TRBV29-1; D remains ambiguous. CDR1 and CDR2 from the germline V gene are SQVTM and ANQGSEA. The CDR3 totals 12 residues. V lost 3 bases to trimming and J lost 8 bases, with 13 bases between them. CDR3 nucleotide sequence: TGCAGCGTTGACTCCCGAGGAGGGGGCTACACCTTC. It translates to CSVDSRGGGYTF.

The rearrangement uses TRBV27 and TRBJ1-4; no reliable D call. Looked up from germline, CDR1 is MNHEY and CDR2 is SMNVEV (reference sequence). V was shortened by 5 bases and J by 7 bases, with 11 bases between the two germline ends. CDR3 size: 13 residues. In DNA form, the CDR3 reads TGTGCCAGCAGTGAGTACGTCGGTGAAAAACTGTTTTTT. It codes for CASSEYVGEKLFF.

This clonotype was detected many times. The V and J genes are TRBV7-6 and TRBJ1-1; 7 nucleotides agree with TRBD1. Trimming removed 2 bases from V and 6 bases from J; junction bases left unmatched: 3. CDR1 is SGHVS and CDR2 is FNYEAQ in the germline V gene. The CDR3 is 13 amino acids. DNA for the CDR3: TGTGCCAGCAGCTTATTCAGGGGGTCTGAAGCTTTCTTT. It specifies CASSLFRGSEAFF.

The table lists this clonotype with a few counts. This rearrangement joins TRBV7-6 to TRBJ2-1, with D perhaps TRBD2 (7 bases). Between the trimmed V and J ends, which lost 1 base and 5 bases, there was a span of 12 bases. The CDR3 consists of 15 residues. The germline V gene has CDR1 SGHVS and CDR2 FNYEAQ. CDR3 DNA sequence: TGTGCCAGCAGCTTAGGGGGGGGCCTTAACAATGAGCAGTTCTTC. It codes for CASSLGGGLNNEQFF. The whole variable domain, filled in from reference TRBV7-6 and TRBJ2-1, reads GAGVSQSPRYKVTKRGQDVALRCDPISGHVSLYWYRQALGQGPEFLTYFNYEAQQDKSGLPNDRFSAERPEGSISTLTIQRTEQRDSAMYRCASSLGGGLNNEQFFGPGTRLTVL.

In its sample, this clonotype was seen many times. This sequence joins TRBV7-2 and TRBJ2-6, with no clear D. V lost 0 bases to trimming and J lost 0 bases, with 9 bases between them. This CDR3 is 17 amino acids long. Germline V gives CDR1 SGHTA, CDR2 FQGNSA. The CDR3 sequence: CASSLAPSLSGANVLTF. In DNA, the CDR3 is TGTGCCAGCAGCTTAGCCCCCAGTCTCTCTGGGGCCAACGTCCTGACTTTC.

The rearrangement joins TRBV2 to TRBJ2-1; D gene uncertain. The germline V and J ends were trimmed by 1 base and 1 base, with 11 bases remaining between them. The germline V gene has CDR1 SNHLY and CDR2 FYNNEI. The CDR3 covers 16 residues. CDR3 bases: TGTGCCAGCAGTGAAGACAGCTATTCATCCTACAATGAGCAGTTCTTC. It codes for CASSEDSYSSYNEQFF.

A note on this clonotype: A much larger clone lies a single base off, so this may be a read error. The chain carries TRBV6-6 and TRBJ2-2, with 9 bases identical to TRBD1. The CDR3 runs to 17 residues. Germline assignment: CDR1 MNHNY and CDR2 SVGAGI (reference sequence). Losses at the gene ends were 8 bases for V and 6 bases for J; bases not matched to a gene: 16. CDR3 residues: CASLLSPGQGLAGELFF. CDR3 coding DNA: TGTGCCAGCCTCTTATCCCCGGGACAGGGTCTCGCCGGGGAGCTGTTTTTT.

This chain uses TRBV7-8 with TRBJ1-3; 8 positions match TRBD1. CDR1 and CDR2 (germline): SGHVS, FQNEAQ. Trimming cost V 5 bases and J 8 bases; bases outside gene matches: 8. The CDR3 is 14 amino acids. As DNA, the CDR3 is TGTGCCAGCAGCATCCGGACAGGGAGGGACACCATATATTTT. Its translation: CASSIRTGRDTIYF. Complete variable domain (other parts from reference TRBV7-8 and TRBJ1-3): GAGVSQSPRYKVAKRGQDVALRCDPISGHVSLFWYQQALGQGPEFLTYFQNEAQLDKSGLPSDRFFAERPEGSVSTLKIQRTQQEDSAVYLCASSIRTGRDTIYFGEGSWLTVV.

The sample holds a few counts of this clonotype. The V gene is TRBV7-9, the J gene TRBJ1-2; D gene ambiguous. This CDR3 comprises 14 residues. CDR1 and CDR2 (germline): SEHNR, FQNEAQ (reference sequence). Trimming cost V 5 bases and J 1 base, with 11 bases left between them. CDR3 nucleotides: TGTGCCAGCAGCCCCGATGATGTTAACTATGGCTACACCTTC. Translated, it gives CASSPDDVNYGYTF.

This clonotype was picked up a small number of times. The rearrangement links TRBV7-3 to TRBJ1-1, with D possibly matching TRBD1 (5 bases). V was clipped by 1 base and J by 1 base, with 10 bases between them. Germline V CDR1 and CDR2: SGHTA, FQGTGA. This CDR3 region has 15 residues. CDR3: CASSLSAGQNTEAFF. Here the CDR3 DNA reads TGTGCCAGCAGCTTAAGCGCAGGACAGAACACTGAAGCTTTCTTT.

This clonotype was seen more than once but under ten times. This chain connects TRBV5-1 to TRBJ1-1; 9 bases line up with TRBD1. This CDR3 has 16 amino acids. Germline V CDR1 and CDR2: SGHRS, YFSETQ. V lost 1 base, J lost 8 bases, and 12 bases stayed unmatched. This chain's CDR3 is CASSLFSDRGLIEAFF. The CDR3 DNA is TGCGCCAGCAGCTTGTTTTCGGACAGGGGCCTCATAGAAGCTTTCTTT.

This clonotype was detected a few times. This chain links TRBV14 with TRBJ1-2; TRBD1 matches 7 bases. The CDR3 covers 12 residues. The germline gives CDR1 SGHDN, CDR2 FVKESK. J gave up 10 bases and V 4 bases, and 6 bases lay outside the gene matches. The CDR3 region has the DNA TGTGCCAGCAGCCCGTTGACAGGGCTCTACACCTTC. Translating gives CASSPLTGLYTF.

This clonotype was observed a few times. The V and J genes are TRBV6-6 and TRBJ2-5; the D call may be TRBD1 or TRBD2 (6 bases each). V was trimmed by 6 bases and J by 8 bases, leaving 19 bases between them. Looked up from germline, CDR1 is MNHNY and CDR2 is SVGAGI (reference sequence). The CDR3 covers 14 residues. The DNA of the CDR3 is TGTGCCAGCAGCCCGGGGGACCAGGGGCTCACCCAGTACTTC. This sequence encodes CASSPGDQGLTQYF.

The chain links TRBV15 to TRBJ2-1, with 7 bases identical to TRBD1. Germline loops: CDR1 LNHNV, CDR2 YYDKDF (reference sequence). V lost 8 bases, J lost 5 bases, and 12 bases stayed unmatched. This CDR3 comprises 15 residues. This CDR3 is CATEAPTGFNNEQFF. The CDR3 coding sequence is TGTGCCACCGAAGCCCCGACAGGGTTCAACAATGAGCAGTTCTTC.

This clonotype was seen a few times. The V and J genes are TRBV6-5 and TRBJ1-4; D gene unclear. The V and J ends lost 2 bases and 5 bases respectively, with 12 bases between them. The germline CDR1 and CDR2 sequences are MNHEY and SVGAGI. The CDR3 contains 15 residues. DNA for the CDR3: TGTGCCAGCAGTTACGGGGTAGCCCCAAATGAAAAACTGTTTTTT. Translated: CASSYGVAPNEKLFF.

The V call is TRBV15, the J call TRBJ1-1; TRBD1 agrees at 8 bases. Trimming removed 4 bases from V and 0 bases from J; junction bases left unmatched: 16. Per the germline V gene, CDR1 is LNHNV and CDR2 is YYDKDF (reference sequence). The CDR3 length is 19 residues. CDR3 sequence reads: CATSTSLDRAFIVNTEAFF. In DNA form, the CDR3 reads TGTGCCACCAGCACGAGCCTGGACAGGGCCTTCATCGTGAACACTGAAGCTTTCTTT.

The chain couples TRBV6-6 to TRBJ2-5; perhaps D is TRBD1 or TRBD2 (6 bases each). Germline CDR1 is MNHNY and CDR2 is SVGAGI (reference sequence). The CDR3 contains 15 residues. V was pared by 5 bases and J by 5 bases, with 18 bases between. The CDR3 DNA reads as TGTGCCAGCAGTCCAGTTACGGACAGCGGGGAGACCCAGTACTTC. Protein product: CASSPVTDSGETQYF.

This clonotype turned up a few times. V gene TRBV19 combines with J gene TRBJ2-1; no clear D. The CDR3 sequence is 13 residues long. Trimming took off 1 base at V and 6 bases at J, with 7 bases between the two ends. The V gene's germline CDR1 is LNHDA and CDR2 SQIVND (reference sequence). CDR3 DNA sequence: TGTGCCAGTAGTATAGGGCAGTTCAATGAGCAGTTCTTC. Translated, it gives CASSIGQFNEQFF.

Many counts were recorded for this clonotype. The rearrangement uses TRBV7-8 and TRBJ2-5; possibly TRBD1 for D (6 bases). This CDR3 spans 14 amino acids. The V end was cut by 3 bases, the J end by 3 bases, with 11 bases between. Germline V gives CDR1 SGHVS, CDR2 FQNEAQ. CDR3 region: CASSFRGREETQYF. The CDR3 coding sequence is TGTGCCAGCAGCTTCAGGGGACGGGAAGAGACCCAGTACTTC.

This clonotype has ten or more counts. This chain joins TRBV7-2 and TRBJ1-2; the D is unclear. Trimming took 1 base from V and 2 from J, leaving 11 bases between them. There are 15 residues in the CDR3. From germline, CDR1 is SGHTA and CDR2 FQGNSA. CDR3: CASSLDPTLNYGYTF. CDR3 nucleotide sequence: TGTGCCAGCAGCTTAGATCCTACGTTGAACTATGGCTACACCTTC.

The chain recombines TRBV7-8 with TRBJ2-1, with 14 bases that match TRBD2. The CDR3 spans 18 residues. The germline CDR1 and CDR2 sequences are SGHVS and FQNEAQ. V was clipped by 5 bases and J by 8 bases; unmatched bases: 14. The CDR3 loop reads CASSHGTSGGYTPDEQFF. The CDR3 DNA follows: TGTGCCAGCAGCCACGGGACTAGCGGGGGATACACCCCCGATGAGCAGTTCTTC.

The chain couples TRBV19 to TRBJ1-2, with D possibly matching TRBD1 (5 bases). V lost 6 bases, J lost 2 bases, and 16 bases lay in between. The CDR3 length is 15 residues. Per germline, CDR1 LNHDA and CDR2 SQIVND (reference sequence). Here the CDR3 reads CASRKRDSINYGYTF. DNA of the CDR3: TGTGCCAGTAGAAAACGGGACTCTATCAACTATGGCTACACCTTC.

This clonotype has more than one count but fewer than ten. V and J are TRBV27 and TRBJ1-1; TRBD1 agrees at 10 bases. Germline trimming cut 3 bases from V and 4 bases from J; bases unmatched to any gene: 5. The CDR3 has 15 residues. CDR1 and CDR2 (germline): MNHEY, SMNVEV (reference sequence). The DNA of the CDR3 is TGTGCCAGCAGTTTTGGACAGGGGGGGGGCACTGAAGCTTTCTTT. Amino acids: CASSFGQGGGTEAFF.